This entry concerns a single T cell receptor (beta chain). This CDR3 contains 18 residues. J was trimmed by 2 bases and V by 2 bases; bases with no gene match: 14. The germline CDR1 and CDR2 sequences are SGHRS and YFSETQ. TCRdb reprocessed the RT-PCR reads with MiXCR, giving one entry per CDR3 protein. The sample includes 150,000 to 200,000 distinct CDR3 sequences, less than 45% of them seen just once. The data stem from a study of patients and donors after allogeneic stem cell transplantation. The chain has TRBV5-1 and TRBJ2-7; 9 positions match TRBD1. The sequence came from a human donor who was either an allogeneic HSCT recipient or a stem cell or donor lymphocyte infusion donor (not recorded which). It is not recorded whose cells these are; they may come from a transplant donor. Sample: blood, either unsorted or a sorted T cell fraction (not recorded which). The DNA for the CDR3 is TGCGCCAGCAGCTTAGAAACAGGGGGCGCATTCCCTACCTACGAGCAGTACTTC. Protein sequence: CASSLETGGAFPTYEQYF.